This T cell receptor beta chain was sequenced for a study of T cells after yellow fever vaccination. The overall study: The fractions with low cell numbers were processed using SMART-Seq v4 Ultra Low Input.

Study-wide results and limits: Secondary responses were weaker yet peaked faster, day 5 versus 15. A large majority of primary-vaccination clones showed up again after the booster (approximately 96% CD4, 88% CD8).

5'RACE template switching added a universal primer site and UMIs to TCR cDNA. TCRdb re-derived calls from the 5' RACE reads in MiXCR, one entry per CDR3 protein. The sample yields a few hundred thousand distinct CDR3 sequences, 4% to 5.5% seen once. Comment on this clonotype: Its antigen is unknown.

V lost 5 bases to trimming and J lost 4 bases; unmatched junction nucleotides: 8. This CDR3 comprises 15 residues. Germline V gives CDR1 MNHEY, CDR2 SVGEGT. J is TRBJ2-1 and V is TRBV6-2 or TRBV6-3; 7 nucleotides line up with TRBD2. The sample was PBMCs, taken 15 days after the yellow fever booster vaccination. The source is a man younger than 35 who received the YFV17D yellow fever vaccine. The DNA of the CDR3 is TGTGCCAGCAGTCACGAGCTAGCGGTATACAATGAGCAGTTCTTC. This translates into CASSHELAVYNEQFF.